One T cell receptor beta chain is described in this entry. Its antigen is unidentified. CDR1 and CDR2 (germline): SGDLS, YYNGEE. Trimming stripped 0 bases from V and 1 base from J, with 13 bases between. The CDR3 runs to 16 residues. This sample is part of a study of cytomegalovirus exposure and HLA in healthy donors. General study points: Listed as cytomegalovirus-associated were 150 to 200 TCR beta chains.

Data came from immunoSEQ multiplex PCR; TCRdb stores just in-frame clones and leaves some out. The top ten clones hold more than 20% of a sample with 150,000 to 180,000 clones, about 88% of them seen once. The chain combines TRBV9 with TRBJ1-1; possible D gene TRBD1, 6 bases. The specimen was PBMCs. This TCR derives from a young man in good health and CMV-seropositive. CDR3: CASSVAPTGSNTEAFF. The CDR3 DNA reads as TGTGCCAGCAGCGTAGCCCCGACAGGCTCGAACACTGAAGCTTTCTTT.